This is a list of T cell receptor beta chains from one sample in a study of T cells after yellow fever vaccination. TCRdb reprocessed the 5' RACE reads with MiXCR, giving one entry per CDR3 protein. The sample shows 140,000 to 150,000 distinct CDR3 sequences, just over 6.5% of them seen only once. Sequencing used CD4+ T cells sorted from PBMCs, obtained 10 days after the yellow fever booster vaccination. These TCRs come from a man aged 25 to 40 who received the YFV17D yellow fever vaccine. The CDR3 runs from the conserved cysteine through the conserved F or W. D genes are given only for firm matches. Not every row has a clone size; where given, it reads once, few, many or a size class.

abundance	d_gene	v_gene	j_gene	CDR3aa	CDR3nt
many	TRBD2	TRBV5-1	TRBJ2-3	CASSLGLAGISDTQYF	TGCGCCAGCAGCCTCGGACTAGCGGGCATCTCAGATACGCAGTATTTT
NA	TRBD2	TRBV20-1	TRBJ2-3	CSASTSGSTDTQYF	TGCAGTGCTAGTACTAGCGGGAGTACAGATACGCAGTATTTT
many	TRBD2	TRBV5-4	TRBJ2-1	CASSREGIWNNEQFF	TGTGCCAGCAGTAGGGAGGGGATATGGAACAATGAGCAGTTCTTC
many	NA	TRBV20-1	TRBJ2-3	CSAPGTPTDTQYF	TGCAGTGCCCCCGGCACTCCCACAGATACGCAGTATTTT
many	TRBD1	TRBV20-1	TRBJ1-5	CSATGDRVQPQHF	TGCAGTGCTACCGGGGACAGGGTTCAGCCCCAGCATTTT
few	NA	TRBV5-5	TRBJ2-1	CASSLQVNNEQFF	TGTGCCAGCAGCTTACAGGTGAACAATGAGCAGTTCTTC
many	TRBD2	TRBV7-2	TRBJ2-7	CASSLASGSWEQYF	TGTGCCAGCAGCTTAGCTAGCGGGAGTTGGGAGCAGTACTTC
many	NA	TRBV20-1	TRBJ2-3	CSAYRGRADTQYF	TGCAGTGCTTATAGGGGGAGGGCAGATACGCAGTATTTT
many	TRBD2	TRBV5-4	TRBJ2-3	CASSKTGLAGTDTQYF	TGTGCCAGCAGCAAAACGGGACTAGCGGGCACAGATACGCAGTATTTT
many	NA	TRBV29-1	TRBJ2-7	CSVRIQGNRYEQYF	TGCAGCGTTCGGATTCAGGGGAATCGGTACGAGCAGTACTTC